This T cell receptor (beta chain) stems from a study of T-cell memory formation after mild COVID-19. For the study at large: The TCR clusters were mostly specific to one donor. Study-wide results and caveats: Clones contracting day 15 to 85 were balanced CD4/CD8; later expanders leaned CD4+. Unconfirmed was the SARS-CoV-2 specificity of second-wave clones that peaked on day 37. Some SARS-CoV-2-responding clones were already detected in memory before infection.

TCRdb independently ran MiXCR on the 5' RACE reads; one entry per CDR3 protein. Of fewer than 110,000 distinct CDR3 sequences listed, 14% are singletons. Per germline, CDR1 MNHEY and CDR2 SMNVEV (reference sequence). Trimming took 8 bases from V and 4 from J; bases not matched to a gene: 4. The CDR3 is 12 amino acids. A note on this clonotype: The antigen is undetermined.

Sequenced material: PBMCs or a T cell subset sorted from them (not recorded which). The receptor was isolated from a young man who had mild COVID-19 (a few samples of this study predate the infection). Cell type and time point are not known. V gene TRBV27 combines with J gene TRBJ2-7, with 8 bases aligning to TRBD1. CDR3 amino acids: CASGQGLYEQYF. The CDR3 DNA sequence: TGTGCCAGCGGACAGGGTCTGTACGAGCAGTACTTC.